The 26 T cell receptor beta chains listed next were all sequenced from one sample in a study of T-cell reconstitution after alpha-beta-depleted transplantation in children. A library of TCRbeta sequences, prepared with unique molecular identifiers, was generated. In TCRdb, the PCR reads were re-called with MiXCR into one record per CDR3 protein. The sample carries over 550,000 distinct CDR3 sequences, roughly a tenth recorded once. The material was PBMCs from the stem cell graft donor, obtained from the stem cell graft. Source of these receptors: a human donor who donated a stem cell graft to a child with acute myeloid leukemia.

This clonotype was found many times. The CDR3 bases are TGTGCCAGCGGCGGACTAGCGGCCTACGAGCAGTACTTC. Protein: CASGGLAAYEQYF. The chain joins TRBV6-1 to TRBJ2-7; TRBD2 aligns across 10 bases. The ends lost 8 bases at V and 2 bases at J; junction bases unmatched: 3. Germline V gene sequence: CDR1 MNHNS, CDR2 SASEGT. This CDR3 has 13 residues.

The J gene is TRBJ2-7, the V gene TRBV3-1; D call uncertain. The CDR3 runs 16 residues. Trimming shortened V by 2 bases and J by 4 bases, and 18 bases separated the two germline ends. In germline, CDR1 is LGHDT, CDR2 YNNKEL (reference sequence). The CDR3 protein is CASSQTLGGVGYEQYF. CDR3 DNA sequence: TGTGCCAGCAGCCAAACCCTTGGCGGAGTGGGTTACGAGCAGTACTTC.

This clonotype was counted many times. The V gene is TRBV2, the J gene TRBJ1-2, with unresolved D. The germline V gene encodes CDR1 SNHLY and CDR2 FYNNEI. The CDR3 loop spans 13 amino acids. Trimming left V 6 bases short and J 10 bases short, with 18 bases between. CDR3 amino acids: CASSSEFRSTYTF. In DNA, the CDR3 is TGTGCCAGCAGCTCAGAATTCAGGTCGACCTACACCTTC.

This clonotype was seen only a few times. V is TRBV3-1 and J is TRBJ1-1, with D possibly being TRBD1 (5 bases). There are 14 residues in the CDR3. V was cut by 1 base and J by 10 bases, with 16 bases left in between. In germline, CDR1 is LGHDT, CDR2 YNNKEL (reference sequence). The CDR3 loop reads CASSQVQAERGAFF. CDR3 DNA: TGTGCCAGCAGCCAAGTACAGGCAGAACGAGGAGCTTTCTTT.

This clonotype was picked up a small number of times. The rearrangement links TRBV7-6 to TRBJ2-1, with D tentatively TRBD1 or TRBD2 (5 bases each). The CDR3 contains 15 residues. The V end lost 4 bases, the J end lost 4 bases, and 14 bases lay between the germline ends. The V gene's germline CDR1 is SGHVS and CDR2 FNYEAQ. DNA of the CDR3: TGTGCCAGCAGCTCGATGGGGACCGGTTACAATGAGCAGTTCTTC. It encodes CASSSMGTGYNEQFF. The full variable domain, with the rest looked up from reference TRBV7-6 and TRBJ2-1, is GAGVSQSPRYKVTKRGQDVALRCDPISGHVSLYWYRQALGQGPEFLTYFNYEAQQDKSGLPNDRFSAERPEGSISTLTIQRTEQRDSAMYRCASSSMGTGYNEQFFGPGTRLTVL.

V is TRBV28 and J is TRBJ1-4, with unresolved D. CDR3 length equals 15 residues. Germline CDR1 reads MDHEN; CDR2 reads SYDVKM. Deletions cut 4 bases from V and 8 bases from J, with 17 bases between. CDR3 nucleotide sequence: TGTGCCAGCAGTTCCTACTCGGGTCTGAGGGAAAAACTGTTTTTT. This codes for CASSSYSGLREKLFF.

This clonotype has just a few counts. The chain links TRBV9 to TRBJ2-1; the match to TRBD2 covers 8 bases. From germline, CDR1 is SGDLS and CDR2 YYNGEE. The CDR3 covers 17 residues. V lost 1 base, J lost 10 bases, and 16 bases stayed unmatched. CDR3: CASSVPASGLAGREQFF. The CDR3 DNA sequence: TGTGCCAGCAGCGTACCGGCGTCCGGCTTAGCGGGGCGGGAGCAGTTCTTC.

This clonotype appeared a few times. This chain connects TRBV5-1 to TRBJ2-7; 10 bases fit TRBD2. This CDR3 is built from 16 residues. J gave up 5 bases and V 4 bases, and 12 bases lay outside the gene matches. Germline CDR1 reads SGHRS; CDR2 reads YFSETQ. The CDR3: CASSSSLAGVLNEQYF. CDR3 bases: TGCGCCAGCAGCAGCTCCCTAGCGGGAGTCCTCAACGAGCAGTACTTC.

In this sample, this clonotype turned up many times. The CDR3 spells CASSNAGTATPTQYF. In DNA, the CDR3 is TGTGCCAGCAGTAACGCCGGGACAGCCACACCGACGCAGTATTTT. The J gene is TRBJ2-3, the V gene TRBV12-3 or TRBV12-4, with TRBD1 matching over 7 bases. This CDR3 comprises 15 residues. The V and J ends lost 5 bases and 9 bases, in that order; junction bases with no gene match: 14.

There are many counts of this clonotype. This sequence joins TRBV12-3 or TRBV12-4 and TRBJ2-5; 9 nucleotides match TRBD2. The CDR3 totals 15 residues. V lost 5 bases to trimming and J lost 1 base; unmatched junction nucleotides: 5. CDR3 protein: CASSPKTSGQETQYF. DNA of the CDR3: TGTGCCAGCAGTCCCAAGACTAGCGGCCAAGAGACCCAGTACTTC.

V gene TRBV7-3 combines with J gene TRBJ2-3, with D perhaps TRBD2 (5 bases). The CDR3 is made up of 14 amino acids. Germline CDR1 reads SGHTA; CDR2 reads FQGTGA. V was shortened by 6 bases and J by 6 bases, with 16 bases between the two germline ends. The CDR3 nucleotides are TGTGCCAGCAGGTCTAGTGGGAGAATGGATACGCAGTATTTT. It codes for CASRSSGRMDTQYF. The whole variable domain, remainder taken from reference TRBV7-3 and TRBJ2-3, is GAGVSQTPSNKVTEKGKYVELRCDPISGHTALYWYRQSLGQGPEFLIYFQGTGAADDSGLPNDRFFAVRPEGSVSTLKIQRTERGDSAVYLCASRSSGRMDTQYFGPGTRLTVL.

This clonotype has a handful of counts. This rearrangement joins TRBV12-3 or TRBV12-4 to TRBJ2-6; a possible D gene is TRBD2 (6 bases). With 5 bases removed from V and 1 base from J, the gap between germline ends came to 12 bases. CDR3 length equals 16 residues. In DNA form, the CDR3 reads TGTGCCAGCAGTCTCGGGACTCCGTCTGGGGCCAACGTCCTGACTTTC. This gives the protein CASSLGTPSGANVLTF.

This clonotype was recorded a few times. The rearrangement links TRBV6-2 or TRBV6-3 to TRBJ2-3; 7 nucleotides align to TRBD2. CDR3 length: 14 amino acids. CDR1 and CDR2 from the germline V gene are MNHEY and SVGEGT. Losses at the gene ends were 6 bases for V and 4 bases for J; bases not matched to a gene: 7. Here the CDR3 reads CASREGLSADTQYF. CDR3 in DNA: TGTGCCAGCAGGGAGGGACTATCAGCAGATACGCAGTATTTT.

There are many counts of this clonotype. The chain has TRBV6-2 or TRBV6-3 and TRBJ2-2, with D tentatively TRBD2 (5 bases). Trimming left V 6 bases short and J 1 base short, with 9 bases between. Germline lookup yields CDR1 MNHEY and CDR2 SVGEGT. The CDR3 runs to 14 residues. The CDR3 protein is CASRWERNTGELFF. For the CDR3, the DNA is TGTGCCAGCAGATGGGAGCGGAACACCGGGGAGCTGTTTTTT.

This clonotype came up many times. V gene TRBV28 combines with J gene TRBJ2-7; D gene ambiguous. CDR1 and CDR2 from the germline V gene are MDHEN and SYDVKM. The V end was cut by 5 bases, the J end by 3 bases, with 11 bases between. The CDR3 is 13 amino acids. The DNA for the CDR3 is TGTGCCAGCAGTCCATGGGGAAACTACGAGCAGTACTTC. Translated, it gives CASSPWGNYEQYF.

A few counts support this clonotype. V and J are TRBV12-3 or TRBV12-4 and TRBJ2-4; D is possibly TRBD2 (6 bases). The CDR3 is 15 amino acids. The V gene lost 3 bases and the J gene lost 1 base, with 10 bases spanning the gap. DNA for the CDR3: TGTGCCAGCAGTTTCTTGGCGGGGGCCAAAAACATTCAGTACTTC. It encodes CASSFLAGAKNIQYF.

This clonotype was recorded a few times. The chain carries TRBV9 and TRBJ2-7, with D perhaps matching TRBD2 (5 bases). V was trimmed by 2 bases and J by 2 bases, leaving 11 bases between them. The CDR3 spans 14 residues. Germline assignment: CDR1 SGDLS and CDR2 YYNGEE. Written as DNA, the CDR3 is TGTGCCAGCAGCGTCGAAAGGGAGCCCTACGAGCAGTACTTC. Encoded protein: CASSVEREPYEQYF.

V is TRBV6-5 and J is TRBJ1-1, with a possible D match to TRBD1 (5 bases). Trimming took off 2 bases at V and 4 bases at J, with 8 bases between the two ends. Germline CDR1 reads MNHEY; CDR2 reads SVGAGI. This CDR3 comprises 13 residues. The CDR3 reads CASSYQDSTEAFF. CDR3 nucleotides: TGTGCCAGCAGTTACCAAGACAGCACTGAAGCTTTCTTT.

This clonotype was counted ten times or more. The chain carries TRBV25-1 and TRBJ2-1; D call uncertain. The CDR3 contains 14 residues. The germline V gene has CDR1 MGHDK and CDR2 SYGVNS. V lost 2 bases and J lost 7, with 12 bases in between. The CDR3 nucleotides read TGTGCCAGCAGTGAAAGGTCAGTCCAGAATGAGCAGTTCTTC. Its translation is CASSERSVQNEQFF.

Ten or more counts support this clonotype. V gene TRBV12-3 or TRBV12-4 combines with J gene TRBJ2-6, with 13 positions matching TRBD2. The V segment lost 6 bases and the J segment 0 bases; nucleotides outside the gene matches: 11. The CDR3 totals 20 residues. The CDR3 DNA follows: TGTGCCAGCAGGCCGAGGACTAGCGGGAGAGGAAGCTCTGGGGCCAACGTCCTGACTTTC. Translating gives CASRPRTSGRGSSGANVLTF.

This clonotype occurred a few times. The chain employs TRBV20-1 and TRBJ2-7; D tentatively fits TRBD1 or TRBD2 (6 bases each). From germline, CDR1 is DFQATT and CDR2 SNEGSKA (reference sequence). V was shortened by 5 bases and J by 2 bases, with 10 bases between the two germline ends. The CDR3 contains 12 residues. CDR3 DNA sequence: TGCAGTGCTGGGGGGCGAACCTACGAGCAGTACTTC. Protein product: CSAGGRTYEQYF.

This clonotype was seen a handful of times. The chain couples TRBV20-1 to TRBJ1-2, with D perhaps TRBD1 (6 bases). Germline V gene data show CDR1 as DFQATT and CDR2 as SNEGSKA (reference sequence). This CDR3 is built from 13 residues. Between the trimmed V and J ends, which lost 6 bases and 4 bases, there was a span of 15 bases. The CDR3 nucleotides are TGCAGTGCCAAGGGGGGGGGCAGCTATGGCTACACCTTC. Translation: CSAKGGGSYGYTF.

This clonotype has more than one count but fewer than ten. V is TRBV24-1 and J is TRBJ2-3; 7 bases are shared with TRBD1. The germline CDR1 and CDR2 sequences are KGHDR and SFDVKD. The CDR3 has 14 amino acids. J was trimmed by 4 bases and V by 0 bases; bases with no gene match: 0. The CDR3 nucleotides read TGTGCCACCAGTGATTTGCAGGGGGCAGATACGCAGTATTTT. Translated, it gives CATSDLQGADTQYF.

This clonotype was picked up a small number of times. Its ends do not fully match the called genes, so a read error is possible. The chain combines TRBV7-7 with TRBJ2-3; 9 bases align to TRBD2. Germline loops: CDR1 SSHAT, CDR2 FNYEAQ (reference sequence). The CDR3 runs 15 residues. The CDR3 region is CASSYNSGSWDTQYF. The CDR3 bases are TGTGCTAGCAGCTACAATAGCGGGAGTTGGGATACGCAGTATTTT.

This chain connects TRBV28 to TRBJ2-1, with 9 bases that match TRBD2. Germline assignment: CDR1 MDHEN and CDR2 SYDVKM. CDR3 size: 17 residues. V shed 2 bases and J 6 bases; nucleotides not matched to a gene: 11. In nucleotides, the CDR3 is TGTGCCAGCAGTTTAAATTCGGGGCTAGCGGGAAGCAATGAGCAGTTCTTC. Translating gives CASSLNSGLAGSNEQFF.

Only a few counts were recorded for this clonotype. The gene calls are TRBV7-9 and TRBJ2-1, with TRBD2 matching over 12 bases. J was trimmed by 0 bases and V by 6 bases; bases with no gene match: 6. CDR1 is SEHNR, CDR2 FQNEAQ, per germline (reference sequence). CDR3 size: 17 residues. The CDR3 DNA is TGTGCCAGCAGATCTAGGACTAGCGGGGTCTCCTACAATGAGCAGTTCTTC. Its protein product is CASRSRTSGVSYNEQFF. The full variable domain, with the rest looked up from reference TRBV7-9 and TRBJ2-1, is DTGVSQNPRHKITKRGQNVTFRCDPISEHNRLYWYRQTLGQGPEFLTYFQNEAQLEKSRLLSDRFSAERPKGSFSTLEIQRTEQGDSAMYLCASRSRTSGVSYNEQFFGPGTRLTVL.